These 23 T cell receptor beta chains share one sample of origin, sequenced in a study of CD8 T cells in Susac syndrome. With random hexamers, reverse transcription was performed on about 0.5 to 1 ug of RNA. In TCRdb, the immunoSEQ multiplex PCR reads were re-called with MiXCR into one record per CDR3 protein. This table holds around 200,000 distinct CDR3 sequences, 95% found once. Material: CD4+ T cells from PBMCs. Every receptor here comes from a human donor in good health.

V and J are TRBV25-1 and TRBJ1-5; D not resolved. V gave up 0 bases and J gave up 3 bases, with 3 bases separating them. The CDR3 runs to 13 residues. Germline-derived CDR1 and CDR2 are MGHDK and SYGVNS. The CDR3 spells CASSEYNNQPQHF. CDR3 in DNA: TGTGCCAGCAGTGAATACAACAATCAGCCCCAGCATTTT.

Here the CDR3 reads CASSSYRGLSSYEQYF. CDR3 nucleotides: TGTGCCAGCAGCTCTTACAGGGGCCTAAGCTCCTACGAGCAGTACTTC. The V call is TRBV6-1, the J call TRBJ2-7, with 7 bases that match TRBD1. In germline, CDR1 is MNHNS, CDR2 SASEGT. The trim removed 6 bases at V and 0 bases at J, leaving 11 bases unmatched. The CDR3 is 16 amino acids.

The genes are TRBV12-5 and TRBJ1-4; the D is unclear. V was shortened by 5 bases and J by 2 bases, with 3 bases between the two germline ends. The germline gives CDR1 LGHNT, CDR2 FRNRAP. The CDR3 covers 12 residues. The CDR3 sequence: CASGLTNEKLFF. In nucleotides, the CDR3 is TGTGCTAGTGGTCTGACTAATGAAAAACTGTTTTTT.

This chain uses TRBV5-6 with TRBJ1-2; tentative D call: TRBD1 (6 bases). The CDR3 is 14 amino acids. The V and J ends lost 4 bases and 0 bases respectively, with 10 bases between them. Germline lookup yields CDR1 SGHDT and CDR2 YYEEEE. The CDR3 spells CASSLWTANYGYTF. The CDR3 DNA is TGTGCCAGCAGCCTTTGGACAGCTAACTATGGCTACACCTTC.

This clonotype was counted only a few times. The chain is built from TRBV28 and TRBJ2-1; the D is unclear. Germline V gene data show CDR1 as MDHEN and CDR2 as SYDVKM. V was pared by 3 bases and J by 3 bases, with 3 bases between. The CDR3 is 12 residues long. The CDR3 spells CASSFLYNEQFF. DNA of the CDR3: TGTGCCAGCAGTTTCCTCTACAATGAGCAGTTCTTC.

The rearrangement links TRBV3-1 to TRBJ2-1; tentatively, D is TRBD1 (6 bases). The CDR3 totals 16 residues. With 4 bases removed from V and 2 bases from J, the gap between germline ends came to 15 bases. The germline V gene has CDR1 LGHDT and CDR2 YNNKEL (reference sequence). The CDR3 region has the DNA TGTGCCAGCAGCCCCTGGACAGCTCGCACCTACAATGAGCAGTTCTTC. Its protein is CASSPWTARTYNEQFF.

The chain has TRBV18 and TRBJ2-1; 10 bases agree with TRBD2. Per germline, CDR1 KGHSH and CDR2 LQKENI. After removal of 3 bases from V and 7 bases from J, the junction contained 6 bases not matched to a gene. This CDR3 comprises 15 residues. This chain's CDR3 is CASSPLAGVKNEQFF. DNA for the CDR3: TGTGCCAGCTCACCTCTAGCGGGAGTTAAGAATGAGCAGTTCTTC.

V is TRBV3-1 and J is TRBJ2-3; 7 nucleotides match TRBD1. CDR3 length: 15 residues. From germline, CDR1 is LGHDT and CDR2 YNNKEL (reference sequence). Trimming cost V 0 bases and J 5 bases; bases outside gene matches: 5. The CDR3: CASSQDKGAGDTQYF. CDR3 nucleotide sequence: TGTGCCAGCAGCCAAGACAAGGGGGCAGGAGATACGCAGTATTTT.

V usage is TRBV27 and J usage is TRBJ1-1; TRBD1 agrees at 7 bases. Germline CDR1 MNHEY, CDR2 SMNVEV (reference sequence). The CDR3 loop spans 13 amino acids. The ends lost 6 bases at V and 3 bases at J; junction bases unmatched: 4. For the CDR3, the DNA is TGTGCCAGCAGGACAGGGAGGGACACTGAAGCTTTCTTT. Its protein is CASRTGRDTEAFF.

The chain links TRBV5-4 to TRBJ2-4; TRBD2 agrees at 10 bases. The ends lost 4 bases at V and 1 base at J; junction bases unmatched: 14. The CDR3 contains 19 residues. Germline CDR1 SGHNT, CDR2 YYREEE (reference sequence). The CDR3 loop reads CASSEGLAPTIGAKNIQYF. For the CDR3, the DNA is TGTGCCAGCAGCGAGGGACTAGCGCCCACCATCGGGGCCAAAAACATTCAGTACTTC.

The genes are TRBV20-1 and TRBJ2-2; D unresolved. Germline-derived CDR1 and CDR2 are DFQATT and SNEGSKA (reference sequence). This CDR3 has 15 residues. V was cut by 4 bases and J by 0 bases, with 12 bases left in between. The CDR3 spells CSATYQASNTGELFF. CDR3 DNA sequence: TGCAGTGCTACCTATCAGGCCTCGAACACCGGGGAGCTGTTTTTT.

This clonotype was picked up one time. CDR3: CATSEGSSTDTQYF. The CDR3 DNA sequence: TGTGCCACCAGTGAGGGTTCATCCACAGATACGCAGTATTTT. The chain carries TRBV24-1 and TRBJ2-3, with no clear D. Trimming removed 4 bases from V and 2 bases from J, with 9 bases in between. The CDR3 runs to 14 residues. CDR1 KGHDR and CDR2 SFDVKD come from the germline V gene.

The CDR3 bases are TGTGCCAGCAGCCCGCGGGCAGGGGGTGATGAGCAGTTCTTC. Translation: CASSPRAGGDEQFF. The gene calls are TRBV9 and TRBJ2-1; 7 nucleotides agree with TRBD1. Per germline, CDR1 SGDLS and CDR2 YYNGEE. Unmatched junction bases numbered 9, after V lost 4 bases and J lost 8 bases. This CDR3 spans 14 amino acids.

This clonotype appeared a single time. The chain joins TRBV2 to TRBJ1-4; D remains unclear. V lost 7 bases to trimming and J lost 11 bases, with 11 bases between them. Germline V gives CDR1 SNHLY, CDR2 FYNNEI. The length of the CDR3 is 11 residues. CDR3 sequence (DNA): TGTGCCAGCACCCCCTCCGACAAACTGTTTTTT. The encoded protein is CASTPSDKLFF.

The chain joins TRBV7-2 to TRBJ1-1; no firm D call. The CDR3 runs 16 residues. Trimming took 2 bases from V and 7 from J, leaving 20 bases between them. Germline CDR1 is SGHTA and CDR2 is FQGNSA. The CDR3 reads CASSLSRPIWANEAFF. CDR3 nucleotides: TGTGCCAGCAGCTTATCTAGACCAATATGGGCCAATGAAGCTTTCTTT. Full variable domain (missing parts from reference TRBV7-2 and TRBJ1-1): GAGVSQSPSNKVTEKGKDVELRCDPISGHTALYWYRQSLGQGLEFLIYFQGNSAPDKSGLPSDRFSAERTGGSVSTLTIQRTQQEDSAVYLCASSLSRPIWANEAFFGQGTRLTVV.

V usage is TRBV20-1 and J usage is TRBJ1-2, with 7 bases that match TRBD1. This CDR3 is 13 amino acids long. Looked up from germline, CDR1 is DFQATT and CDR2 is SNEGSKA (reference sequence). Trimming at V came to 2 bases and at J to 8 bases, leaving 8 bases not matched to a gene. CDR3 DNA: TGCAGTGCTAGATTCGAGACAGGGATCGGCTACACCTTC. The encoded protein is CSARFETGIGYTF.

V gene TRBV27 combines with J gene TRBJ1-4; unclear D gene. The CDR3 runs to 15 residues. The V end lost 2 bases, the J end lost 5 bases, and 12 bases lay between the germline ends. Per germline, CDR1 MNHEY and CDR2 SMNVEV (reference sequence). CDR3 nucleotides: TGTGCCAGCAGTTTAATCGGGGAGGGAAATGAAAAACTGTTTTTT. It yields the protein CASSLIGEGNEKLFF.

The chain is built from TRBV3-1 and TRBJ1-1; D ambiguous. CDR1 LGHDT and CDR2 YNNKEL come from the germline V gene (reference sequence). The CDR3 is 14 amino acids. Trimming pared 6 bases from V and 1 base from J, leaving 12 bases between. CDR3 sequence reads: CASSLFSQNTEAFF. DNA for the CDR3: TGTGCCAGCAGTCTTTTTTCCCAGAACACTGAAGCTTTCTTT.

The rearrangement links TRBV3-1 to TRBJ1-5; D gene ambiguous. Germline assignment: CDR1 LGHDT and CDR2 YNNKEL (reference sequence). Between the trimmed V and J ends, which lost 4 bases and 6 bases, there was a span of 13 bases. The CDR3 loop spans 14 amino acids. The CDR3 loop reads CASSPAGSGQPQHF. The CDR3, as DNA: TGTGCCAGCAGCCCTGCCGGATCGGGTCAGCCCCAGCATTTT.

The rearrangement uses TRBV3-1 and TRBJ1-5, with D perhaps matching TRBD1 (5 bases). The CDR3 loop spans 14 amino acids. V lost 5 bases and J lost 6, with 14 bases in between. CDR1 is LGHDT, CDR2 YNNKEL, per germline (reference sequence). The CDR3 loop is CASSMGKGRQPQHF. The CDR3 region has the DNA TGTGCCAGCAGCATGGGAAAGGGACGTCAGCCCCAGCATTTT.

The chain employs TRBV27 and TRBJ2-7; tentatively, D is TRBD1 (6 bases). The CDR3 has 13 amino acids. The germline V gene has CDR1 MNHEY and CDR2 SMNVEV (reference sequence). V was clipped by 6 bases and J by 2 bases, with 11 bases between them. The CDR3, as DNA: TGTGCCAGCAGCTACAGGGTTACCTACGAGCAGTACGTC. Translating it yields CASSYRVTYEQYV.

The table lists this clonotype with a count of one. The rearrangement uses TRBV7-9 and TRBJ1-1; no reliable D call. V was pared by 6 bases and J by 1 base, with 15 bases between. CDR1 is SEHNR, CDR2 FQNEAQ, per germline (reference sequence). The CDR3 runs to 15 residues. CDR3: CASRPSNEKNTEAFF. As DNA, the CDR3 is TGTGCCAGCAGACCTTCCAACGAAAAGAACACTGAAGCTTTCTTT.

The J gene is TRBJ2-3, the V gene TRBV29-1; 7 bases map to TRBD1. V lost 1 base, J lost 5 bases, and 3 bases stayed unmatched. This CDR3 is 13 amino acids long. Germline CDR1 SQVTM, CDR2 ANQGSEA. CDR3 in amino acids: CSVEAQGEDTQYF. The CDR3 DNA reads TGCAGCGTTGAAGCCCAGGGGGAAGATACGCAGTATTTT.